What follows are 6 T cell receptor beta chains derived from one specimen sequenced in a study of blood T cell repertoires in COVID-19. Only in-frame clones appear in the TCRdb table, and some are missing; sequencing was by immunoSEQ multiplex PCR. Here the sample spans about 220,000 clones, 80% to 85% being singletons. The material sequenced was peripheral blood. The source is a woman in her 70s with COVID-19, enrolled during active disease.

For this clone: Additional DNA sequences in this sample encode the identical CDR3. The chain has TRBV4-3 and TRBJ2-1; D might be TRBD2 (5 bases). This CDR3 has 15 residues. Trimming removed 0 bases from V and 2 bases from J, with 8 bases in between. Germline values: CDR1 LGHNA, CDR2 YSLEER. CDR3: CASSQESGTYNEQFF. CDR3 nucleotides: TGCGCCAGCAGCCAAGAAAGCGGTACCTACAATGAGCAGTTCTTC.

The chain carries TRBV28 and TRBJ1-4; possibly TRBD1 for D (6 bases). Germline CDR1 is MDHEN and CDR2 is SYDVKM. Trimming took off 7 bases at V and 8 bases at J, with 11 bases between the two ends. The length of the CDR3 is 12 residues. Here the CDR3 DNA reads TGTGCCAGCAAAAAACAGGGAGAAAAACTGTTTTTT. This encodes CASKKQGEKLFF.

The chain couples TRBV11-3 to TRBJ2-7, with D perhaps TRBD2 (5 bases). CDR3 size: 12 residues. Trimming removed 2 bases at V and 6 bases at J, with 8 bases between. Germline V lookup: CDR1 SGHNT, CDR2 YENEEA. CDR3 DNA sequence: TGTGCCAGCAGCTTACAAGAGGGCGAGCAGTACTTC. This translates into CASSLQEGEQYF.

The V gene is TRBV6-6, the J gene TRBJ2-7, with D tentatively TRBD1 (6 bases). The V end lost 7 bases, the J end lost 0 bases, and 16 bases lay between the germline ends. This CDR3 spans 15 amino acids. CDR1 and CDR2 (germline): MNHNY, SVGAGI (reference sequence). CDR3 protein: CASNVGRGSSYEQYF. The CDR3 region has the DNA TGTGCCAGCAACGTGGGTAGGGGGAGCTCCTACGAGCAGTACTTC.

The chain links TRBV5-1 to TRBJ2-7; 7 positions agree with TRBD2. Germline V gene sequence: CDR1 SGHRS, CDR2 YFSETQ. The CDR3 length is 13 residues. J was trimmed by 0 bases and V by 6 bases; bases with no gene match: 3. The CDR3, as DNA: TGCGCCAGCAACCCTAGCGGCTCCTACGAGCAGTACTTC. Amino acids: CASNPSGSYEQYF.

This chain connects TRBV7-2 to TRBJ2-2, with D possibly TRBD2 on 5 matching bases. The germline V gene encodes CDR1 SGHTA and CDR2 FQGNSA. Between the trimmed V and J ends, which lost 6 bases and 4 bases, there was a span of 18 bases. The CDR3 has 16 residues. CDR3 sequence reads: CASSRSADRGTGELFF. CDR3 in DNA: TGTGCCAGCAGTCGAAGCGCGGACCGGGGCACCGGGGAGCTGTTTTTT.